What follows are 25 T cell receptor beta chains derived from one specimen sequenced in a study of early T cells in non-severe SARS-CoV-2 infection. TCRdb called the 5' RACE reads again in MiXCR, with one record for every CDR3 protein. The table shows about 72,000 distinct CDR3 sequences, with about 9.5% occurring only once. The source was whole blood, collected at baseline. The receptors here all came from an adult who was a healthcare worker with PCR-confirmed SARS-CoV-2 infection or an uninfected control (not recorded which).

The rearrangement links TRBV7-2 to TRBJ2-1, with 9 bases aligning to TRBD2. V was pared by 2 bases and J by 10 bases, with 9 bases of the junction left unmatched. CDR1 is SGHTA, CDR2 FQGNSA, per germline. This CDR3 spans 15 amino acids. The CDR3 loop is CASSLFSGGFNEQFF. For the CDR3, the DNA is TGTGCCAGCAGCTTATTTAGCGGGGGTTTCAACGAGCAGTTCTTC.

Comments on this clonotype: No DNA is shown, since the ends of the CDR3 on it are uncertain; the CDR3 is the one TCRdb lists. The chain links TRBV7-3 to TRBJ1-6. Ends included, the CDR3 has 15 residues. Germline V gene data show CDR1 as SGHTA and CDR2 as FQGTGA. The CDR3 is CASSVGSGTNSPVHF.

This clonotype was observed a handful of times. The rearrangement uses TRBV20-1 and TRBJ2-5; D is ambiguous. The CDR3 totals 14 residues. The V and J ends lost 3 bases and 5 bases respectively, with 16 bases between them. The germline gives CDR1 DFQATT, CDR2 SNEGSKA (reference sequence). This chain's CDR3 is CSASLLPRGETQYF. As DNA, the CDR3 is TGCAGTGCTAGTCTACTCCCCCGTGGGGAGACCCAGTACTTC.

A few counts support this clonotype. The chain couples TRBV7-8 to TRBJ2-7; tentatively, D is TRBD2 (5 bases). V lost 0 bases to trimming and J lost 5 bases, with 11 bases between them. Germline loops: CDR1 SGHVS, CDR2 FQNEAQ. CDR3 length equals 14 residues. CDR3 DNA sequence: TGTGCCAGCAGCTTAGCCCCAGCGGTTAACGAGCAGTACTTC. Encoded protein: CASSLAPAVNEQYF.

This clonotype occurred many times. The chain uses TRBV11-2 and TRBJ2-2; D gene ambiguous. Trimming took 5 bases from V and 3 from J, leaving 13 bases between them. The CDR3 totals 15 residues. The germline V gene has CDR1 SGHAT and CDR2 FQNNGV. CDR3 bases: TGTGCCAGCAGCCTGTTAGGAGTCGACACCGGGGAGCTGTTTTTT. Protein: CASSLLGVDTGELFF.

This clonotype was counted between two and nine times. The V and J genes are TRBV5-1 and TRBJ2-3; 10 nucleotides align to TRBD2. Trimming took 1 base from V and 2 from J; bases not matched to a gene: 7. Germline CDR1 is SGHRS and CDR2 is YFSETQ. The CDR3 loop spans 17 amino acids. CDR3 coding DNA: TGCGCCAGCAGCTTGTTGCCTAGCGGGGGCTCCACAGATACGCAGTATTTT. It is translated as CASSLLPSGGSTDTQYF. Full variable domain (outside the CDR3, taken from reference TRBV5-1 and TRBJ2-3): KAGVTQTPRYLIKTRGQQVTLSCSPISGHRSVSWYQQTPGQGLQFLFEYFSETQRNKGNFPGRFSGRQFSNSRSEMNVSTLELGDSALYLCASSLLPSGGSTDTQYFGPGTRLTVL.

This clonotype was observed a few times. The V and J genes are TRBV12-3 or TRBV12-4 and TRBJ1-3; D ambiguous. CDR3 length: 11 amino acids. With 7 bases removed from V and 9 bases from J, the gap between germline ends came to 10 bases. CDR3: CASTLAATIYF. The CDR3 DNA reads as TGTGCCAGCACCCTAGCGGCCACCATATATTTT.

CDR3 residues: CASRTARDQAYEQYF. DNA for the CDR3: TGTGCCAGCAGGACGGCCCGGGACCAAGCCTACGAGCAGTACTTC. The chain employs TRBV6-6 and TRBJ2-7, with D perhaps assigned TRBD1 or TRBD2 (5 bases each). The length of the CDR3 is 15 residues. The germline V gene encodes CDR1 MNHNY and CDR2 SVGAGI (reference sequence). The V gene lost 6 bases and the J gene lost 2 bases, with 17 bases spanning the gap.

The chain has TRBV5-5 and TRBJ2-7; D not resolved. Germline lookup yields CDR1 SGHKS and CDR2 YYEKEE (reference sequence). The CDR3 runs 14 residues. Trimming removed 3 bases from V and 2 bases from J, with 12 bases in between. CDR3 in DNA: TGTGCCAGCAGCTACCTGGACCCTACCTACGAGCAGTACTTC. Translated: CASSYLDPTYEQYF.

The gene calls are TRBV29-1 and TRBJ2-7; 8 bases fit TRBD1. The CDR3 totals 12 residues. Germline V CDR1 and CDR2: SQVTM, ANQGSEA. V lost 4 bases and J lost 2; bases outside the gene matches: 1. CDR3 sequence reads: CSVGQGTYEQYF. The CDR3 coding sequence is TGCAGCGTTGGACAGGGGACCTACGAGCAGTACTTC.

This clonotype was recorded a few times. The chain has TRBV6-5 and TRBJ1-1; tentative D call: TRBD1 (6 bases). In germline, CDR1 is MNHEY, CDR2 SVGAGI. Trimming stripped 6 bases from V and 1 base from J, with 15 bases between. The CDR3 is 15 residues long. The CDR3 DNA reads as TGTGCCAGCAGGGCGGAAGACAGGAGGAACACTGAAGCTTTCTTT. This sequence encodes CASRAEDRRNTEAFF.

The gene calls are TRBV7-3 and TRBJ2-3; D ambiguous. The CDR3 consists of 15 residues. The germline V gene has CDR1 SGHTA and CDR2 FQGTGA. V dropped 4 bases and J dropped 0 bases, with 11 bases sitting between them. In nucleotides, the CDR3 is TGTGCCAGCAGCTCTCGGCCCACAAGCACAGATACGCAGTATTTT. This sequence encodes CASSSRPTSTDTQYF.

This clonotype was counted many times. CDR3 sequence (DNA): TGTGCCAGCAGCTTATCTTCAGGGATCACTGAAGCTTTCTTT. This translates into CASSLSSGITEAFF. The rearrangement uses TRBV7-2 and TRBJ1-1, with a tentative D call TRBD1 (5 bases). Germline lookup yields CDR1 SGHTA and CDR2 FQGNSA. This CDR3 contains 14 residues. V dropped 2 bases and J dropped 4 bases, with 11 bases sitting between them.

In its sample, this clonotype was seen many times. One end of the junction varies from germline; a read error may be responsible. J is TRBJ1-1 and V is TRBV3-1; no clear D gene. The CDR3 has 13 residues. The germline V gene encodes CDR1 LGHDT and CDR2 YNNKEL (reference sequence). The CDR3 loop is CASSQTWQHEVFF. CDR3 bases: TGTGCCAGCAGCCAGACTTGGCAACACGAAGTTTTCTTT.

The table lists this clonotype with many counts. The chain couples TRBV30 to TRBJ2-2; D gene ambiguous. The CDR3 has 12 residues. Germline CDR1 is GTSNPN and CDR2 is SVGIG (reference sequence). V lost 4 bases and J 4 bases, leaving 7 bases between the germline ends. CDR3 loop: CAWNPGTGELFF. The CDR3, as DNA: TGTGCCTGGAATCCAGGCACCGGGGAGCTGTTTTTT.

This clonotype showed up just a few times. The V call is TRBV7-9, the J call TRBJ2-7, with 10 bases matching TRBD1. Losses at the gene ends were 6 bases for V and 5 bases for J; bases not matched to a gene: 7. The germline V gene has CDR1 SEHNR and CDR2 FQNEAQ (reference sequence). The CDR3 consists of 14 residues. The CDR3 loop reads CASSLGQGSNEQYF. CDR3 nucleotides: TGTGCCAGCAGTCTGGGACAGGGGTCGAACGAGCAGTACTTC.

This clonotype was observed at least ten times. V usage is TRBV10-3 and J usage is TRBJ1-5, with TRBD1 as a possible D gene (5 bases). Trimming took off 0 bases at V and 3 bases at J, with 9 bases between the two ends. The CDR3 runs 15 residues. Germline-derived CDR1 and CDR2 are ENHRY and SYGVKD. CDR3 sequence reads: CAISESGRINQPQHF. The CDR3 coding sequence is TGTGCCATCAGTGAGTCGGGACGGATCAATCAGCCCCAGCATTTT.

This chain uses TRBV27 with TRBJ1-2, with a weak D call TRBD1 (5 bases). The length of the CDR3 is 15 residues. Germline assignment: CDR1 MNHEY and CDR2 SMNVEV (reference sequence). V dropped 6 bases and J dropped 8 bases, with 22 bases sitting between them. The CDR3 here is CASRPSLGGMVGYTF. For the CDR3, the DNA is TGTGCCAGCAGACCCTCCCTTGGGGGGATGGTCGGCTACACCTTC.

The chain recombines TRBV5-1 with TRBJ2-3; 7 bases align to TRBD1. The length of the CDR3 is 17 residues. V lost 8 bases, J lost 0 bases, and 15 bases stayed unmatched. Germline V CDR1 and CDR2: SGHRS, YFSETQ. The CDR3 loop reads CASSTGAVSLSTDTQYF. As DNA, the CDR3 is TGCGCCAGTTCTACAGGGGCGGTTTCCCTAAGCACAGATACGCAGTATTTT.

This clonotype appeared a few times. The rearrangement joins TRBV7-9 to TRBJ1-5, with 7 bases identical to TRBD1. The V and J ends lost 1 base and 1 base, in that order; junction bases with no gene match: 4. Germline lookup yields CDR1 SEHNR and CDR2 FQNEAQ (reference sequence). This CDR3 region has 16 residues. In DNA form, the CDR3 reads TGTGCCAGCAGCTTAGTTTCAGGGGGAAGCAATCAGCCCCAGCATTTT. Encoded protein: CASSLVSGGSNQPQHF.

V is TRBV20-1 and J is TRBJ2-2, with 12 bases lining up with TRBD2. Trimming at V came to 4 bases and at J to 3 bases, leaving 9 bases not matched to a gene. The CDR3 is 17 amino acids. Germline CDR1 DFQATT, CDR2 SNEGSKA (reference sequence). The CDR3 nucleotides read TGCAGTGCTATTGGGCTAGCGGGGGGGCCGGACACCGGGGAGCTGTTTTTT. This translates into CSAIGLAGGPDTGELFF.

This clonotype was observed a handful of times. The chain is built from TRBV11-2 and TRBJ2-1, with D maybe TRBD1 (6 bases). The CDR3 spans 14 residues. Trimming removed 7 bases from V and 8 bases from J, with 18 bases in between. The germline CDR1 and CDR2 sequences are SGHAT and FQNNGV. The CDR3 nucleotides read TGTGCCAGCACTAACGGGACAAGGTTTCATGAGCAGTTCTTC. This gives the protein CASTNGTRFHEQFF. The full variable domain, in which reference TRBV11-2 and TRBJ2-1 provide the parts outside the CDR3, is EAGVAQSPRYKIIEKRQSVAFWCNPISGHATLYWYQQILGQGPKLLIQFQNNGVVDDSQLPKDRFSAERLKGVDSTLKIQPAKLEDSAVYLCASTNGTRFHEQFFGPGTRLTVL.

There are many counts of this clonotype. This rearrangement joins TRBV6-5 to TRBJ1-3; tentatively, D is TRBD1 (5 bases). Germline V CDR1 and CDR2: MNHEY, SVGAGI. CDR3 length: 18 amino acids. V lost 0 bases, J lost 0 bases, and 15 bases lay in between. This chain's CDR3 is CASSYSRFRGGSGNTIYF. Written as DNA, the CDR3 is TGTGCCAGCAGTTACTCGAGGTTTCGCGGGGGCTCTGGAAACACCATATATTTT.

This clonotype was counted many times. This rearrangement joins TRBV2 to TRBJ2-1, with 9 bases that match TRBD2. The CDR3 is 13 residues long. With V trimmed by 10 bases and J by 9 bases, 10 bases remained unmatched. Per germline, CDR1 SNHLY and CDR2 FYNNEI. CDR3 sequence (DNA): TGTGCCACCCGGACTAGCGAGTGGAGTGAGCAGTTCTTC. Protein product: CATRTSEWSEQFF.

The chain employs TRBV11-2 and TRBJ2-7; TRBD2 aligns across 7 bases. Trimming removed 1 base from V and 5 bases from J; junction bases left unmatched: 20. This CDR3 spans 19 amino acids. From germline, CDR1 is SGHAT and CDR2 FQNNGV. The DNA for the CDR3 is TGTGCCAGCAGCTTAGTCCGGTTGGGAGGGACGACGCCCCGCCACGAGCAGTACTTC. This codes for CASSLVRLGGTTPRHEQYF.